Below, 12 T cell receptor beta chains from the same sample are listed, as sequenced in a study of T cell responses to AZD1222 COVID-19 vaccine. Sequencing was performed with immunoSEQ multiplex PCR; in TCRdb, only in-frame clones are kept and a portion is missing. The sample contains more than 120,000 clones, about nine tenths of which appear only once. Sample: peripheral blood, taken 28 days after the second AZD1222 dose. The receptors here all came from an adult who received the AZD1222 COVID-19 vaccine.

The chain joins TRBV21-1 to TRBJ2-2; the D call in the table, TRBD2, was not verified against the DNA. TRBV21-1 is shown as a pseudogene. There are 18 residues in the CDR3. CDR3 amino acids: CASSTQPNGRGPSGELFF. CDR3 coding DNA: TGTGCCAGCAGCACTCAGCCAAACGGGAGGGGTCCATCCGGGGAGCTGTTTTTT.

This clone has just a few counts. The rearrangement joins TRBV24-1 to TRBJ2-1, with D unresolved. Trimming cost V 0 bases and J 11 bases, with 7 bases left between them. The germline CDR1 and CDR2 sequences are KGHDR and SFDVKD. CDR3 length: 12 amino acids. The CDR3 reads CATSDLLAKQFF. As DNA, the CDR3 is TGTGCCACCAGTGATTTGCTGGCGAAGCAGTTCTTC.

The V and J genes are TRBV5-1 and TRBJ1-6, with TRBD1 as a possible D gene (5 bases). CDR1 and CDR2 (germline): SGHRS, YFSETQ. V lost 4 bases to trimming and J lost 7 bases, with 12 bases between them. The CDR3 length is 14 residues. CDR3 sequence: CASSIAGYNSPLHF. The CDR3 region has the DNA TGCGCCAGCAGCATCGCAGGGTACAATTCACCCCTCCACTTT.

The chain couples TRBV6-2 or TRBV6-3 to TRBJ1-2, with TRBD1 matching over 7 bases. CDR3 length equals 15 residues. Germline V gene lookup returns CDR1 MNHEY and CDR2 SVGEGT. V trimming: 5 bases; J trimming: 3 bases; junction bases outside the gene matches: 9. CDR3 coding DNA: TGTGCCAGCAGTACCAGACAAACAGGGGACTATGGCTACACCTTC. It specifies CASSTRQTGDYGYTF.

The chain employs TRBV12-3 or TRBV12-4 and TRBJ1-1, with D possibly matching TRBD1 (6 bases). The CDR3 covers 13 residues. The V and J ends lost 11 bases and 4 bases respectively, with 17 bases between them. The CDR3 sequence: CAGSTGYRTEAFF. CDR3 DNA sequence: TGTGCCGGCTCAACAGGGTACCGCACTGAAGCTTTCTTT.

This chain joins TRBV4-3 and TRBJ1-5; a weak D match, TRBD1 (5 bases). Trimming took 0 bases from V and 7 from J, leaving 13 bases between them. CDR3 size: 15 residues. Germline CDR1 LGHNA, CDR2 YSLEER. CDR3 protein: CASSQDWRGRQPQHF. CDR3 bases: TGCGCCAGCAGCCAAGATTGGCGGGGCCGGCAGCCCCAGCATTTT.

The V call is TRBV6-2 or TRBV6-3, the J call TRBJ2-7; 9 bases map to TRBD1. The germline V gene has CDR1 MNHEY and CDR2 SVGEGT. The V segment lost 4 bases and the J segment 5 bases; nucleotides outside the gene matches: 12. CDR3 length: 16 residues. The CDR3 reads CASSWVFGTGRHEQYF. The CDR3 DNA follows: TGTGCCAGCAGTTGGGTCTTTGGGACAGGGAGGCACGAGCAGTACTTC.

The chain couples TRBV19 to TRBJ1-5; D not resolved. The CDR3 loop spans 15 amino acids. Germline V lookup: CDR1 LNHDA, CDR2 SQIVND (reference sequence). V dropped 4 bases and J dropped 3 bases, with 13 bases sitting between them. The CDR3 DNA sequence: TGTGCCAGTAGTAGATCCGACGGATCCAATCAGCCCCAGCATTTT. This encodes CASSRSDGSNQPQHF.

Details on this clone: One end of the junction does not line up with germline, which may come from a read error. The rearrangement uses TRBV6-2 or TRBV6-3 and TRBJ1-1; no reliable D call. Germline V lookup: CDR1 MNHEY, CDR2 SVGEGT. CDR3 length: 14 amino acids. Written as DNA, the CDR3 is TGTGCCAGCAATTACCCGGGTCAGAACACTGAAGCTTTCTTT. It is translated as CASNYPGQNTEAFF.

This sequence joins TRBV5-1 and TRBJ1-1; D unresolved. Germline V gene lookup returns CDR1 SGHRS and CDR2 YFSETQ. This CDR3 is built from 13 residues. Trimming removed 7 bases at V and 0 bases at J, with 10 bases between. The CDR3 DNA follows: TGCGCCAGCTATGGCAGTATGAACACTGAAGCTTTCTTT. This translates into CASYGSMNTEAFF.

The chain joins TRBV10-1 to TRBJ1-2; possible D gene TRBD1, 5 bases. V was clipped by 4 bases and J by 4 bases, with 13 bases between them. CDR1 and CDR2 from the germline V gene are WNHNN and SYGVQD (reference sequence). The CDR3 has 14 residues. The CDR3, as DNA: TGCGCCAGCAGTGCCGGGGGTTCGCGCTATGGCTACACCTTC. It encodes CASSAGGSRYGYTF.

The chain joins TRBV5-4 to TRBJ2-1, with 8 bases matching TRBD2. With V trimmed by 5 bases and J by 5 bases, 9 bases remained unmatched. Germline V gene lookup returns CDR1 SGHNT and CDR2 YYREEE (reference sequence). CDR3 length equals 15 residues. CDR3: CASSAAGALHNEQFF. DNA of the CDR3: TGTGCCAGCAGTGCAGCGGGAGCGCTCCACAATGAGCAGTTCTTC.